The entry that follows covers one T cell receptor beta chain sequence. TCRdb keeps only in-frame clones here, not all; method: immunoSEQ multiplex PCR. This sample carries approximately 190,000 clones, 84% of them seen once, and the ten largest clones take 15% to 20%. This CDR3 is 15 amino acids long. V lost 3 bases, J lost 4 bases, and 8 bases stayed unmatched. Germline V gene data show CDR1 as KGHSH and CDR2 as LQKENI. This specimen comes from a study of blood T cell repertoires in COVID-19. The chain carries TRBV18 and TRBJ2-7, with 8 bases identical to TRBD1. This receptor was taken from a human donor in a cohort sampled during active COVID-19. The sequenced sample was peripheral blood. CDR3 coding DNA: TGTGCCAGCTCACCCACGGACAGGGCGGCGTACGAGCAGTACTTC. It specifies CASSPTDRAAYEQYF. Drawing the rest from reference TRBV18 and TRBJ2-7, the complete variable domain is NAGVMQNPRHLVRRRGQEARLRCSPMKGHSHVYWYRQLPEEGLKFMVYLQKENIIDESGMPKERFSAEFPKEGPSILRIQQVVRGDSAAYFCASSPTDRAAYEQYFGPGTRLTVT.